This T cell receptor (beta chain) was observed in a study of cytomegalovirus exposure and HLA in healthy donors. The assay was immunoSEQ multiplex PCR, and TCRdb's table has in-frame clones only and misses some. The sample includes 100,000 to 150,000 clones, about 94% of them seen just once. The CDR3 extends over 16 amino acids. Germline CDR1 and CDR2: SGDLS and YYNGEE. The junction had 1 base not matched to a gene; V was cut back by 3 bases and J by 3 bases. Material for sequencing was PBMCs. The sequence derives from a young woman in good health and CMV-seronegative. This chain uses TRBV9 with TRBJ2-2, with 14 bases lining up with TRBD2. The CDR3 DNA reads as TGTGCCAGCAGCGAGGGACTAGCGGGAGACACCGGGGAGCTGTTTTTT. Amino acids: CASSEGLAGDTGELFF.